This T cell receptor beta chain is from a study of T-cell memory formation after mild COVID-19. Background on the study: Largely donor-specific TCR clusters were found.

Findings and caveats of the study: Whereas later expanders leaned CD4+, clones contracting day 15 to 85 showed a balanced CD4/CD8 makeup.

Sample barcodes and UMIs were carried by the TCR alpha and TCR beta cDNA libraries that 5'RACE generated with constant-segment primers. Via MiXCR, TCRdb re-called the 5' RACE reads, giving one row per CDR3 protein. The data contain 550,000 to 700,000 distinct CDR3 sequences, 15% to 20% of them singletons. On this clonotype: The antigen is unknown.

The CDR3 length is 15 residues. The germline V gene encodes CDR1 SGHDN and CDR2 FVKESK. Trimming took 5 bases from V and 0 from J; bases not matched to a gene: 5. The clonotype comes from an adult woman who had mild COVID-19 (a few samples of this study predate the infection). Cell type and time point are not known. The rearrangement joins TRBV14 to TRBJ2-3, with 7 bases aligning to TRBD1. Sequencing was carried out using PBMCs or a T cell subset sorted from them (not recorded which). CDR3 protein: CASSRTGRSTDTQYF. CDR3 DNA sequence: TGTGCCAGCAGCAGGACAGGACGAAGCACAGATACGCAGTATTTT.